Below are 3 T cell receptor beta chains sequenced from a single sample in a study of T-cell reconstitution after alpha-beta-depleted transplantation in children. Unique molecular identifiers were used to barcode this TCRbeta library. TCRdb reprocessed the PCR reads with MiXCR, giving one entry per CDR3 protein. The table has about 400,000 distinct CDR3 sequences, about a fifth seen once. Sample: PBMCs from the stem cell graft donor, taken from the stem cell graft. All receptors come from a human donor who donated a stem cell graft to a child with acute myeloid leukemia.

This clonotype was found once. The chain is built from TRBV7-8 and TRBJ2-7, with unresolved D. Trimming removed 2 bases from V and 0 bases from J, with 14 bases in between. Germline CDR1 is SGHVS and CDR2 is FQNEAQ. The CDR3 spans 16 residues. The CDR3 loop reads CASSLWAGPSSYEQYF. The CDR3 DNA is TGTGCCAGCAGCTTATGGGCTGGCCCAAGCTCCTACGAGCAGTACTTC. The entire variable domain, with the rest obtained from reference TRBV7-8 and TRBJ2-7, is as follows: GAGVSQSPRYKVAKRGQDVALRCDPISGHVSLFWYQQALGQGPEFLTYFQNEAQLDKSGLPSDRFFAERPEGSVSTLKIQRTQQEDSAVYLCASSLWAGPSSYEQYFGPGTRLTVT.

There are a few counts of this clonotype. This sequence joins TRBV12-3 or TRBV12-4 and TRBJ1-5, with D tentatively TRBD1 (5 bases). The germline V and J ends were trimmed by 6 bases and 10 bases, with 16 bases remaining between them. The CDR3 sequence is 13 residues long. CDR3 residues: CASRTRGGHPQHF. CDR3 sequence (DNA): TGTGCCAGCAGAACCCGGGGGGGTCACCCCCAGCATTTT.

This clonotype was detected many times. The chain recombines TRBV15 with TRBJ2-7; 11 nucleotides agree with TRBD1. This CDR3 has 15 amino acids. Unmatched junction bases numbered 3, after V lost 1 base and J lost 4 bases. The germline CDR1 and CDR2 sequences are LNHNV and YYDKDF (reference sequence). CDR3 protein: CATSRGRDRGYEQYF. The CDR3 region has the DNA TGTGCCACCAGCAGAGGAAGGGACAGGGGGTACGAGCAGTACTTC.